The clone carrying this TCR beta chain has just a few counts. The sample belongs to a study of control samples from healthy donors and cancer patients. Sequencing was performed with immunoSEQ multiplex PCR; in TCRdb, only in-frame clones are kept and a portion is missing. Of 100,000 to 150,000 clones in the sample, about nine tenths were seen once. After removal of 0 bases from V and 0 bases from J, the junction contained 2 bases not matched to a gene. CDR3 size: 15 residues. The germline CDR1 and CDR2 sequences are SGHAT and FQNNGV. This TCR came from a man aged 45-65 years with head and neck cancer. This chain uses TRBV11-2 with TRBJ2-7; 7 bases fit TRBD1. Sequenced input: PBMCs. CDR3 sequence (DNA): TGTGCCAGCAGCTTAGAAGGGGGCGCCTCCTACGAGCAGTACTTC. This sequence encodes CASSLEGGASYEQYF.